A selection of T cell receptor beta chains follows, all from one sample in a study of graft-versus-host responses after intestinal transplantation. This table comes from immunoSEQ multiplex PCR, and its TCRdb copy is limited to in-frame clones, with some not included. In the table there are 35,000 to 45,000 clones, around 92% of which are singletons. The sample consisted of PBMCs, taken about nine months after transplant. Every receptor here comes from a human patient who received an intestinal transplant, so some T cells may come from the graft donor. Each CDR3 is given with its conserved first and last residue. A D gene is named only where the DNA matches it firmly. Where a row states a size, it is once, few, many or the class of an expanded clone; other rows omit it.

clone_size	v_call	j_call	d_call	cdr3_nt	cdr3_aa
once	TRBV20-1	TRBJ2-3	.	TGCAGTGCAGAAACAGGGGATACGCAGTATTTT	CSAETGDTQYF
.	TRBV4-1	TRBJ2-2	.	TGCGCCAGCAGCCAAGATCGAAGCTCGACAAGCCAGGGGGAGCTGTTTTTT	CASSQDRSSTSQGELFF
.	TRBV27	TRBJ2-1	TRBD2	TGTGCCAGCAGTTTATCAGGGGCTAGCGGTTTCTACAATGAGCAGTTCTTC	CASSLSGASGFYNEQFF
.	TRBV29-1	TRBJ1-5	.	TGCAGCGTTGTCGGGAGGGTAACGCGGGGGCCCCAGCATTTT	CSVVGRVTRGPQHF
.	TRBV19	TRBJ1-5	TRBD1	TGTGCCAGTGAGGACAGGGCGAGCTATAGCAATCAGCCCCAGCATTTT	CASEDRASYSNQPQHF
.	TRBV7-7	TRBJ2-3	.	TGTGCCAGCAGCTCGACAACTAGCACAGATACGCAGTATTTT	CASSSTTSTDTQYF
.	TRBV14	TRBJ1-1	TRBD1	TGTGCCAGCAGCCATCGACAGGGGGCTGAAGCTTTCTTT	CASSHRQGAEAFF
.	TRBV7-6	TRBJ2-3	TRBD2	TGTGCCAGCAGCTTAGTACTAGCGGGGACCACAGATACGCAGTATTTT	CASSLVLAGTTDTQYF
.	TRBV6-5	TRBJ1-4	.	TGTGCCAGCGGTAAAGGGGAAAAACTGTTTTTT	CASGKGEKLFF
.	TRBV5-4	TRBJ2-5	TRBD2	TGTGCCAGCAGCCAGGGCGGACTAGCGGGGGGAGGCGAGACCCAGTACTTC	CASSQGGLAGGGETQYF
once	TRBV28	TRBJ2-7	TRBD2	TGTGCCAGCAGTTTTGGGGCTAGCGGGGCTTACGAGCAGTACTTC	CASSFGASGAYEQYF
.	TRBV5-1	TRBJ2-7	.	TGCGCCAGCAGCCCGTCGGACAGCCTCCTTCCCTACGAGCAGTACTTC	CASSPSDSLLPYEQYF